Detailed here is one T cell receptor (beta chain). This clone's antigen is unknown. Base qualities are not provided; no much larger clone lies one nucleotide away. Each donor gave one peripheral blood draw, averaging about 120 mL, which was collected into heparinised tubes. A BD FACSAria II and a panel including CD45RO, CCR7, CD25, CD127, CD95 and CD27 were used to sort naive, central memory, regulatory and stem cell-like memory CD4+ T cells. Purity was above 95% for every sorted population. PBMCs were isolated right away by Lymphoprep density gradient centrifugation and were stained directly, without culture. So that batch effects would be minimized, each experiment stained and sorted samples in pairs, pairing one healthy donor with one patient. The entire isolated RNA was reverse transcribed using the High Capacity cDNA Reverse Transcription Kit, and thus expressed TCRB transcripts were sequenced. Deep immunoSEQ sequencing was applied to naive, central memory and regulatory T cell samples, giving an average of about 3.8 million total reads per sample. Sorted cells were lysed in RLT buffer and RNA was extracted with DNase-treated RNeasy Micro or Mini kits, depending on cell number. Each cell subset was processed on its own to prevent cross-contamination, while patient and healthy donor samples were processed together. The immunoSEQ multiplex PCR was used to amplify TCRB sequences from cDNA, yielding 87-bp fragments that span the CDR3 region. Amplicons were sequenced on the Illumina HiSeq platform. In the paper's pipeline: PCR bias was corrected computationally using synthetic template baselines, and reads within Hamming distance 2 were collapsed, with unmergeable singletons discarded. By aligning reads against IMGT, V, D and J genes, CDR3 length, and insertions or deletions at six rearrangement sites were assigned. Within each subset, clonotype counts were normalized to the number of sorted cells before true diversity and Gini coefficients were calculated with the tcR R package. The overlap coefficient, calculated on TCRB nucleotide sequences, was used to quantify repertoire sharing. As stored in TCRdb, this immuneACCESS dataset retains in-frame rearrangements with V and J assigned. A fraction of the clones does not appear; measured against another copy, unresolved V genes explain less than half of the discrepancy, and the remainder lacks a known reason. V and J calls and clone size come straight from that table; D and trimming were deduced from the DNA. Counted in this sample were roughly 300,000 clones; around 7.6% of them appeared once. The ten largest clones take up around 0.45% of the sample.

These data belong to a study of beta chain features in type 1 diabetes (dated by TCRdb to about 2018). About the investigation overall: Mean age, gender distribution, total cell number and subset yield were not different between patients and healthy donors. Across all samples, about 110 million sorted cells were examined, and cell number per subset correlated strongly with RNA yield. In the study, TCRB repertoires of sorted circulating CD4+ T cell subsets from recently diagnosed type 1 diabetes patients were compared with those of matched healthy donors. Regulatory and stem cell-like memory subsets were obtained from only 8 patients and roughly 8 healthy donors, while naive and central memory subsets were obtained from all 28 donors.

Study-level results and caveats: Only small numbers of individuals were included in the HLA sub-analyses, which left unresolved whether HLA type had any influence on TCRB rearrangement. PCR might favor shorter templates, but patient and control samples were amplified and corrected together, so any skew would affect both groups equally. Naive, central memory and regulatory TCRB repertoires appeared to be more alike among patients than among healthy donors. Fewer insertions and more nucleotide deletions at VDJ recombination sites were observed in patients with type 1 diabetes, implying thymic rearrangement abnormalities. Because cDNA rather than genomic DNA was sequenced, highly expressing activated cells could have been over-represented, although no difference in activation and CD3 levels was found between groups. In all four CD4+ subsets, TCRB CDR3 length was moderately but significantly shorter in type 1 diabetes patients.

The sequence was obtained from a woman in her late teens or twenties in good health. Sequencing was carried out using central memory CD4+ T cells from blood.

The DNA is as follows: TGTGCCAGCAGTGCAGGGGACCGCCGCGAGACCCAGTACTTC. It codes for CASSAGDRRETQYF. This receptor chain uses TRBV28 and TRBJ2-5; 6 matching bases give a weak D call of TRBD1. Counted from cysteine to phenylalanine, this CDR3 has 14 amino acids. Here the CDR3 DNA is all that survives: 42 bases in frame from base 1. Via the germline V gene, CDR1 is MDHEN and CDR2 SYDVKM. V drops 5 bases and J drops 5 bases, leaving 15 bases in between. This CDR3, with the reference TRBV28 and TRBJ2-5 proteins standing in past its ends, gives the full variable domain DVKVTQSSRYLVKRTGEKVFLECVQDMDHENMFWYRQDPGLGLRLIYFSYDVKMKEKGDIPEGYSVSREKKERFSLILESASTNQTSMYLCASSAGDRRETQYFGPGTRLLVL.